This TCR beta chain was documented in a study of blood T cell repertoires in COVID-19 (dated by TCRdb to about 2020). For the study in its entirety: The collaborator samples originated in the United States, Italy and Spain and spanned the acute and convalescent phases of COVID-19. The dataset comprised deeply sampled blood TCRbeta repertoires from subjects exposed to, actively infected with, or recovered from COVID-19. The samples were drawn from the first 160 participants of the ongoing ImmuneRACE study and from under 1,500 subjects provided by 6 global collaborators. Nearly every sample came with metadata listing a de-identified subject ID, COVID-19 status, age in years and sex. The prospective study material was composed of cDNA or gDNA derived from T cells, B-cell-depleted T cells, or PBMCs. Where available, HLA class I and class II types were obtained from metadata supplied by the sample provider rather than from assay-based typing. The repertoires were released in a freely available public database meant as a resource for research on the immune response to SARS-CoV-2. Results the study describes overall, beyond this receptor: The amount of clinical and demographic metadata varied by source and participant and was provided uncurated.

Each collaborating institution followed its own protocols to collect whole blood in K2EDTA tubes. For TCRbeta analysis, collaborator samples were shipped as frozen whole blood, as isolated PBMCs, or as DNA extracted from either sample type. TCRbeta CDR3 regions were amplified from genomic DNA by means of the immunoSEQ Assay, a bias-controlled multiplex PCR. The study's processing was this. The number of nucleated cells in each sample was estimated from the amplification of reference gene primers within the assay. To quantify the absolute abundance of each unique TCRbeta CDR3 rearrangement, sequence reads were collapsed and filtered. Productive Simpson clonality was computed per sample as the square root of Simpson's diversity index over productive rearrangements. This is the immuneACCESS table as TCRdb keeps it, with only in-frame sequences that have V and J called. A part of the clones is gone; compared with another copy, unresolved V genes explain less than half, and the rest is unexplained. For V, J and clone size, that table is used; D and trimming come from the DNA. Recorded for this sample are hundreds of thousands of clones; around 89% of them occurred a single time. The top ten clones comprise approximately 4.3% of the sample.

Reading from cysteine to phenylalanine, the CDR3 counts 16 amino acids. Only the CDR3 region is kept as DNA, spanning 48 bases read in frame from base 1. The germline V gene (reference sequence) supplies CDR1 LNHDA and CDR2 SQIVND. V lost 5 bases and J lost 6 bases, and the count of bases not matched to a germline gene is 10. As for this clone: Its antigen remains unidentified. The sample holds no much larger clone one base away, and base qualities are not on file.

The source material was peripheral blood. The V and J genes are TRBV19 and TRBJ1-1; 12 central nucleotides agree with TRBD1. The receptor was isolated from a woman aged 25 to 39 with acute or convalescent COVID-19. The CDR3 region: CASSLIRDRGLAEAFF. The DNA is TGTGCCAGTAGTCTAATCCGGGACAGGGGGCTAGCTGAAGCTTTCTTT.